This TCR beta chain was profiled in a study of T cell repertoires in cytomegalovirus infection. Study-level background: CMV epitopes used comprised recently identified HLA-C-restricted ones and well-studied HLA-B-restricted ones. Shared public TCR beta signatures pointed to both CMV infection and a matching HLA type.

Concerning this clonotype: Its specificity is not known.

From the reads, TCRdb called clonotypes with MiXCR, one entry per CDR3 protein. This table holds under 450,000 distinct CDR3 sequences, approximately 35% found once. This specimen was cultured PBMCs, taken from culture after CMV antigen stimulation. The sequence was collected from a human donor in good health (CMV status not recorded). Some clones in this sample may be carry-over from other donors' samples.

This CDR3 reads CASSQDRDTSTGELFF. CDR3 DNA sequence: TGCGCCAGCAGCCAAGATAGGGACACTAGCACCGGGGAGCTGTTTTTT. The chain couples TRBV4-3 to TRBJ2-2; weak D call: TRBD1 (6 bases). The V and J ends lost 0 bases and 4 bases respectively, with 12 bases between them. Germline assignment: CDR1 LGHNA and CDR2 YSLEER. The CDR3 has 16 amino acids.